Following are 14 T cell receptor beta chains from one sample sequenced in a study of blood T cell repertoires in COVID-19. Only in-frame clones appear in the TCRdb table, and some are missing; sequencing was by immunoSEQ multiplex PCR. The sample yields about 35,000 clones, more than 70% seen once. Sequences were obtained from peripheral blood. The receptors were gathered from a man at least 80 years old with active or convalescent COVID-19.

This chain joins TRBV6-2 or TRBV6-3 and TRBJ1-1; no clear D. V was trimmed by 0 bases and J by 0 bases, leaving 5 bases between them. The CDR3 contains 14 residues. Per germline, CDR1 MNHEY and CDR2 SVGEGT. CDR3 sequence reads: CASSYSRMNTEAFF. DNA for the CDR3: TGTGCCAGCAGTTACTCCAGGATGAACACTGAAGCTTTCTTT.

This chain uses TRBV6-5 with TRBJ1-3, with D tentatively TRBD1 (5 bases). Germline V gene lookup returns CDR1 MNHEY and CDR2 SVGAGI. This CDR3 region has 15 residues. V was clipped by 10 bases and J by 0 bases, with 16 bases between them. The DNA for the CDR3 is TGTGCCACCTCCCCGCGGGGGGGCTCTGGAAACACCATATATTTT. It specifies CATSPRGGSGNTIYF.

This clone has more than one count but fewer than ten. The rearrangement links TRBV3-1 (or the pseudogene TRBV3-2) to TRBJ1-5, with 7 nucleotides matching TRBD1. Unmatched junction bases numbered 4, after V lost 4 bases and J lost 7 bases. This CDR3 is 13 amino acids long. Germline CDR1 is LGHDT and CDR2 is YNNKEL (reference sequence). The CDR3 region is CASSPQGEQPQHF. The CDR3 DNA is TGTGCCAGCAGCCCTCAGGGGGAACAGCCCCAGCATTTT.

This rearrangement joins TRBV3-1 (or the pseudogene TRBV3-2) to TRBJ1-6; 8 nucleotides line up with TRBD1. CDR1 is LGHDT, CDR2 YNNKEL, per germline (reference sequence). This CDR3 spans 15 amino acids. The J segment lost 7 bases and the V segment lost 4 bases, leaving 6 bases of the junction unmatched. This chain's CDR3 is CASSPRQGNNSPLHF. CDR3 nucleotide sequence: TGTGCCAGCAGCCCACGACAGGGGAACAATTCACCCCTCCACTTT.

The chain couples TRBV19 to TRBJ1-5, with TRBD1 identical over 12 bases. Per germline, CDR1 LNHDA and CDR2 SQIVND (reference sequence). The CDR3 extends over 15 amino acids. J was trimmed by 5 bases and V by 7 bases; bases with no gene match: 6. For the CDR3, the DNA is TGTGCCAGTACCCGGGACAGGGGGCTTTATCAGCCCCAGCATTTT. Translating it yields CASTRDRGLYQPQHF.

The CDR3: CASSEAGELYEQYF. CDR3 sequence (DNA): TGTGCCAGCAGTGAGGCAGGGGAACTCTACGAGCAGTACTTC. The V gene is TRBV6-1, the J gene TRBJ2-7, with a possible D match to TRBD1 (6 bases). Trimming stripped 3 bases from V and 3 bases from J, with 12 bases between. The CDR3 is made up of 14 amino acids. Germline lookup yields CDR1 MNHNS and CDR2 SASEGT.

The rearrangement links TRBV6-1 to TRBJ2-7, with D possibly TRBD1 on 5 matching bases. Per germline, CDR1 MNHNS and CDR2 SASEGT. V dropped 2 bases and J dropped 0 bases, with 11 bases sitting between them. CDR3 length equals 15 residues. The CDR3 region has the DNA TGTGCCAGCAGTGAACGAAGACAGCCCTCCTACGAGCAGTACTTC. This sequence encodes CASSERRQPSYEQYF.

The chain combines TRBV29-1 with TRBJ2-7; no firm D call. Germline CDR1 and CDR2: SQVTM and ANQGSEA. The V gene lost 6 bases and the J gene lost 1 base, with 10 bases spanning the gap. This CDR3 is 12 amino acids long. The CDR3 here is CSVRTESYEQYF. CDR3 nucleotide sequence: TGCAGCGTACGAACAGAGTCCTACGAGCAGTACTTC.

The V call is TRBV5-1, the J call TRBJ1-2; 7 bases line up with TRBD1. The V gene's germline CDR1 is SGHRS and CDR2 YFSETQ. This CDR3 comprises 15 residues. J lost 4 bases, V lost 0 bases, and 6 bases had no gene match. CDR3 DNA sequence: TGCGCCAGCAGCTTGGCCGGGACAGCGCTCTATGGCTACACCTTC. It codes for CASSLAGTALYGYTF.

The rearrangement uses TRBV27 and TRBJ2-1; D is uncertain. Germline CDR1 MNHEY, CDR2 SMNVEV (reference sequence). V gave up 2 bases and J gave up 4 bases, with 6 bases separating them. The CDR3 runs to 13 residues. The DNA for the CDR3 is TGTGCCAGCAGTTTAGGAGCGTACAATGAGCAGTTCTTC. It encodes CASSLGAYNEQFF.

The CDR3 sequence is CASSTETGGNQPQHF. As DNA, the CDR3 is TGTGCCAGCAGTACGGAAACAGGGGGTAATCAGCCCCAGCATTTT. V and J are TRBV6-5 and TRBJ1-5; 8 positions agree with TRBD1. V lost 5 bases to trimming and J lost 4 bases; unmatched junction nucleotides: 7. The CDR3 covers 15 residues. CDR1 and CDR2 from the germline V gene are MNHEY and SVGAGI.

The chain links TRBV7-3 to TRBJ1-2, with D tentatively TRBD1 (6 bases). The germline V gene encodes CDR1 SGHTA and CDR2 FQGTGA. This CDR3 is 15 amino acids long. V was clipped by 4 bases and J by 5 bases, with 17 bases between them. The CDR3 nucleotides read TGTGCCAGCAGCTATGGATCGGACAGCGTATATGGCTACACCTTC. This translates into CASSYGSDSVYGYTF. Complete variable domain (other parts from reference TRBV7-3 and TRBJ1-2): GAGVSQTPSNKVTEKGKYVELRCDPISGHTALYWYRQSLGQGPEFLIYFQGTGAADDSGLPNDRFFAVRPEGSVSTLKIQRTERGDSAVYLCASSYGSDSVYGYTFGSGTRLTVV.

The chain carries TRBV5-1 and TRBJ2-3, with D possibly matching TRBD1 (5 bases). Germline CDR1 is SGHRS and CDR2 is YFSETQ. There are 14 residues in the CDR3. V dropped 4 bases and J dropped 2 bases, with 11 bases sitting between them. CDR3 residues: CASSQGETTDTQYF. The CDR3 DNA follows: TGCGCCAGCAGCCAGGGCGAGACCACAGATACGCAGTATTTT.

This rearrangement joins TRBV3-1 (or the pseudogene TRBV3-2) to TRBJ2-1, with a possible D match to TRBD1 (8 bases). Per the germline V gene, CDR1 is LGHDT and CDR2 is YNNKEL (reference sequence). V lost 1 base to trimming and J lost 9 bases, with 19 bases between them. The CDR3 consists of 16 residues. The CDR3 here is CASSQGTGQGGGEQFF. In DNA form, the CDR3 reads TGTGCCAGCAGCCAAGGAACCGGACAGGGCGGGGGTGAGCAGTTCTTC.